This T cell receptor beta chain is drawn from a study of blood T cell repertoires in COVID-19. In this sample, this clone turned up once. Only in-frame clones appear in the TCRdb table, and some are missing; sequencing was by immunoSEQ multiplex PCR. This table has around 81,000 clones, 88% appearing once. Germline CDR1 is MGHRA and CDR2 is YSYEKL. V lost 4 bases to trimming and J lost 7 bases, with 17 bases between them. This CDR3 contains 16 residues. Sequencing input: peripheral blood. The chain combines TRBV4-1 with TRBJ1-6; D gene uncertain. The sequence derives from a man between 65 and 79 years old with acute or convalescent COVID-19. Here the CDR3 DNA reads TGCGCCAGCAGCCCCCCCCTTGCGGTACTAAATTCACCCCTCCACTTT. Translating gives CASSPPLAVLNSPLHF.